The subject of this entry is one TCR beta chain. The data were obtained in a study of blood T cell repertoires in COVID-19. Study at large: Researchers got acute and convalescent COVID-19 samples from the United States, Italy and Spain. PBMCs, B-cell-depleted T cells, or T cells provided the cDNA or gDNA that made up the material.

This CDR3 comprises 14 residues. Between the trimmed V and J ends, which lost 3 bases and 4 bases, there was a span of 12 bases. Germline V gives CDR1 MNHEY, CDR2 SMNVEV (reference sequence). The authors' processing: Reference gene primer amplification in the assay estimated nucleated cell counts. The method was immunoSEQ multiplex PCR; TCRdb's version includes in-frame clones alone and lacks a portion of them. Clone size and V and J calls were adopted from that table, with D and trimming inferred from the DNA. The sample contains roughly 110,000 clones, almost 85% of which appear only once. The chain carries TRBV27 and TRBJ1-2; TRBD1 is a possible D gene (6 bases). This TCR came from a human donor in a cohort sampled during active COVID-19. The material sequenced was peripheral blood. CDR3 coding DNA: TGTGCCAGCAGTTTTTCGGGGGGCGGCTATGGCTACACCTTC. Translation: CASSFSGGGYGYTF.